Listed here are 27 T cell receptor beta chains from one sample, sequenced in a study of cytomegalovirus exposure and HLA in healthy donors. Primers included in the PCR were 60 Vbeta and 13 Jbeta primers. The protocol was immunoSEQ multiplex PCR, while the TCRdb copy is restricted to in-frame clones and leaves out a portion. The sample gives about 130,000 clones, 82% of which show up once; approximately 3% is in the top ten. Sequencing was performed on PBMCs. The receptors were sampled from a boy aged 2 to 10 in good health and CMV-seronegative.

The CDR3 spells CASSWNRGSEAFF. Written as DNA, the CDR3 is TGTGCCAGCAGCTGGAACAGGGGCTCTGAAGCTTTCTTT. The chain carries TRBV7-3 and TRBJ1-1; TRBD1 aligns across 7 bases. V trimming: 4 bases; J trimming: 6 bases; junction bases outside the gene matches: 5. CDR1 and CDR2 (germline): SGHTA, FQGTGA. There are 13 residues in the CDR3.

The rearrangement links TRBV19 to TRBJ1-2, with a tentative D call TRBD1 (5 bases). V lost 10 bases and J 3 bases, leaving 18 bases between the germline ends. Germline lookup yields CDR1 LNHDA and CDR2 SQIVND (reference sequence). The CDR3 contains 14 residues. The CDR3 protein is CATDIGQGHYGYTF. In DNA form, the CDR3 reads TGTGCCACCGATATAGGGCAGGGTCACTATGGCTACACCTTC.

This chain links TRBV30 with TRBJ1-2, with D unresolved. Per germline, CDR1 GTSNPN and CDR2 SVGIG (reference sequence). CDR3 length: 12 amino acids. V was shortened by 7 bases and J by 4 bases, with 13 bases between the two germline ends. CDR3 coding DNA: TGTGCCTCTGGCAGTGAATTCTATGGCTACACCTTC. This codes for CASGSEFYGYTF.

This chain joins TRBV7-9 and TRBJ1-3; no reliable D call. The V and J ends lost 6 bases and 4 bases respectively, with 10 bases between them. The CDR3 is made up of 13 amino acids. Germline lookup yields CDR1 SEHNR and CDR2 FQNEAQ (reference sequence). CDR3 DNA sequence: TGTGCCAGCAGGGGAGGCATCGGAAACACCATATATTTT. This codes for CASRGGIGNTIYF.

The chain is built from TRBV4-3 and TRBJ1-1; perhaps TRBD1 as D (5 bases). Per the germline V gene, CDR1 is LGHNA and CDR2 is YSLEER. V was pared by 1 base and J by 2 bases, with 11 bases between. The CDR3 contains 15 residues. Written as DNA, the CDR3 is TGCGCCAGCAGCCAAGGTGCAGGGACTAACACTGAAGCTTTCTTT. Protein sequence: CASSQGAGTNTEAFF.

The chain recombines TRBV13 with TRBJ2-3; 9 bases fit TRBD2. Trimming at V came to 0 bases and at J to 5 bases, leaving 3 bases not matched to a gene. The CDR3 is made up of 15 amino acids. Germline CDR1 is PRHDT and CDR2 is FYEKMQ (reference sequence). CDR3 amino acids: CASSLGRAGGDTQYF. The CDR3 nucleotides read TGTGCCAGCAGCTTAGGTCGAGCGGGGGGAGATACGCAGTATTTT.

This rearrangement joins TRBV7-6 to TRBJ2-7; 7 bases line up with TRBD1. V lost 5 bases and J lost 6; bases outside the gene matches: 13. This CDR3 comprises 15 residues. The germline V gene has CDR1 SGHVS and CDR2 FNYEAQ. The CDR3 nucleotides read TGTGCCAGCAGCCCCGCCGGGACAGTGGTCTCCGAGCAGTACTTC. Its translation is CASSPAGTVVSEQYF.

The chain combines TRBV12-2 with TRBJ1-2; the table's D call of TRBD1 was not tested on the DNA. TRBV12-2 is shown as a pseudogene. The CDR3 loop spans 13 amino acids. DNA for the CDR3: TGTGCAAGTCGCTTATCAGGGGCGCAGGGCTACACCTTC. Protein product: CASRLSGAQGYTF.

V usage is TRBV19 and J usage is TRBJ1-2; 8 bases are shared with TRBD1. The CDR3 extends over 14 amino acids. Trimming removed 2 bases from V and 4 bases from J; junction bases left unmatched: 3. The V gene's germline CDR1 is LNHDA and CDR2 SQIVND (reference sequence). CDR3 loop: CASSIRQGFYGYTF. The CDR3 region has the DNA TGTGCCAGTAGTATAAGACAGGGGTTCTATGGCTACACCTTC.

V and J are TRBV7-9 and TRBJ2-7; TRBD1 is a possible D gene (6 bases). The CDR3 is 15 residues long. Trimming stripped 1 base from V and 1 base from J, with 11 bases between. Germline V lookup: CDR1 SEHNR, CDR2 FQNEAQ (reference sequence). The CDR3 here is CASSLGGLRSYEQYV. The CDR3 bases are TGTGCCAGCAGCTTAGGGGGGCTAAGATCCTACGAGCAGTACGTC.

This sequence joins TRBV6-4 and TRBJ2-1, with 8 nucleotides matching TRBD2. V shed 0 bases, J shed 8 bases, and the junction held 6 bases outside the gene matches. The CDR3 has 15 amino acids. In germline, CDR1 is MRHNA, CDR2 SNTAGT. This CDR3 reads CASSDSSGSVDEQFF. The CDR3 DNA reads TGTGCCAGCAGTGACTCAAGCGGGAGTGTCGATGAGCAGTTCTTC.

V gene TRBV15 combines with J gene TRBJ1-4; D is undetermined. Germline lookup yields CDR1 LNHNV and CDR2 YYDKDF (reference sequence). Trimming removed 1 base from V and 3 bases from J, with 9 bases in between. The CDR3 is made up of 15 amino acids. CDR3 DNA sequence: TGTGCCACCAGCAGAGGGTACAAGTCTAATGAAAAACTGTTTTTT. It specifies CATSRGYKSNEKLFF.

A few counts support this clone. The chain carries TRBV6-1 and TRBJ2-1, with 7 bases fitting TRBD1. V gave up 7 bases and J gave up 4 bases; unmatched junction bases: 4. This CDR3 is built from 13 residues. CDR1 MNHNS and CDR2 SASEGT come from the germline V gene. The CDR3 loop is CASIRDSYNEQFF. The DNA of the CDR3 is TGTGCCAGCATCAGGGACAGTTACAATGAGCAGTTCTTC.

This clone has a single count. The V call is TRBV2, the J call TRBJ1-2; D remains ambiguous. The CDR3 runs to 13 residues. Germline lookup yields CDR1 SNHLY and CDR2 FYNNEI. V lost 5 bases and J 4 bases, leaving 11 bases between the germline ends. The CDR3 region is CASSRPRSYGYTF. The CDR3 DNA sequence: TGTGCCAGCAGTCGACCGAGGAGCTATGGCTACACCTTC.

V gene TRBV29-1 combines with J gene TRBJ2-2, with D tentatively TRBD1 (5 bases). Germline V gene lookup returns CDR1 SQVTM and CDR2 ANQGSEA. Trimming cost V 7 bases and J 1 base, with 10 bases left between them. The CDR3 has 13 residues. This CDR3 reads CSGIQENTGELFF. CDR3 sequence (DNA): TGCAGCGGAATACAGGAGAACACCGGGGAGCTGTTTTTT.

The rearrangement links TRBV1 to TRBJ2-3; whether TRBD2, the table's D call, matches the DNA was not checked. TRBV1 is shown as a pseudogene. CDR3 length equals 20 residues. The CDR3: CTSSLKWGLAGGLGTDTQYF. CDR3 DNA sequence: TGCACCAGCAGCCTCAAGTGGGGACTAGCGGGGGGGCTGGGGACAGATACGCAGTATTTT.

The chain recombines TRBV4-2 with TRBJ2-3, with D perhaps TRBD2 (6 bases). Germline V gene sequence: CDR1 LGHNA, CDR2 YNFKEQ. The CDR3 sequence is 14 residues long. The ends were cut back, 1 base at V and 5 bases at J, with 10 bases in the middle. The CDR3 region is CASSQVARGDTQYF. The DNA for the CDR3 is TGTGCCAGCAGCCAAGTTGCGCGGGGAGATACGCAGTATTTT.

In this sample, this clone turned up once. The chain has TRBV2 and TRBJ2-7, with 13 bases aligning to TRBD2. The V gene end was trimmed by 1 base and the J gene end by 3 bases; junction bases not matched to a gene: 6. Germline-derived CDR1 and CDR2 are SNHLY and FYNNEI. The CDR3 is 17 residues long. Here the CDR3 reads CASSEGTSGRPYYEQYV. CDR3 DNA sequence: TGTGCCAGCAGTGAAGGGACTAGCGGGAGACCTTACTACGAGCAGTACGTC.

This chain joins TRBV5-1 and TRBJ1-1, with D possibly matching TRBD1 (6 bases). CDR3 size: 15 residues. V was clipped by 0 bases and J by 0 bases, with 9 bases between them. CDR1 and CDR2 from the germline V gene are SGHRS and YFSETQ. Here the CDR3 reads CASSLEWGLNTEAFF. In nucleotides, the CDR3 is TGCGCCAGCAGCTTGGAGTGGGGGCTGAACACTGAAGCTTTCTTT.

V and J are TRBV9 and TRBJ2-1, with 7 bases fitting TRBD2. The J segment lost 4 bases and the V segment lost 4 bases, leaving 5 bases of the junction unmatched. CDR3 size: 14 residues. Germline assignment: CDR1 SGDLS and CDR2 YYNGEE. CDR3 in DNA: TGTGCCAGCAGCCGGGACGGGGGGTACAATGAGCAGTTCTTC. Encoded protein: CASSRDGGYNEQFF. The whole variable domain, remainder taken from reference TRBV9 and TRBJ2-1, is DSGVTQTPKHLITATGQRVTLRCSPRSGDLSVYWYQQSLDQGLQFLIQYYNGEERAKGNILERFSAQQFPDLHSELNLSSLELGDSALYFCASSRDGGYNEQFFGPGTRLTVL.

This clone has just a few counts. This sequence joins TRBV6-1 and TRBJ1-3; 7 nucleotides line up with TRBD1. The germline V gene has CDR1 MNHNS and CDR2 SASEGT. V was pared by 4 bases and J by 4 bases, with 7 bases of the junction left unmatched. The CDR3 spans 15 residues. The CDR3 DNA reads as TGTGCCAGCAGTGTGACAGGGACGGGAGGAAACACCATATATTTT. Protein product: CASSVTGTGGNTIYF.

The chain carries TRBV5-8 and TRBJ1-1; D call uncertain. The CDR3 totals 14 residues. Between the trimmed V and J ends, which lost 0 bases and 1 base, there was a span of 7 bases. The germline V gene encodes CDR1 SGHTS and CDR2 YDEGEE. This chain's CDR3 is CASSLVPWNTEAFF. CDR3 DNA: TGTGCCAGCAGCTTGGTCCCCTGGAACACTGAAGCTTTCTTT.

The CDR3 loop is CSATFYNEQFF. In DNA, the CDR3 is TGCAGTGCTACATTTTACAATGAGCAGTTCTTC. The chain couples TRBV20-1 to TRBJ2-1; D gene ambiguous. Trimming stripped 4 bases from V and 4 bases from J, with 5 bases between. CDR1 DFQATT and CDR2 SNEGSKA come from the germline V gene (reference sequence). The length of the CDR3 is 11 residues.

V is TRBV6-5 and J is TRBJ2-7; 7 nucleotides align to TRBD2. The V gene end was trimmed by 6 bases and the J gene end by 4 bases; junction bases not matched to a gene: 12. The CDR3 consists of 15 residues. Germline V gene lookup returns CDR1 MNHEY and CDR2 SVGAGI. CDR3 bases: TGTGCCAGCAGACAATCCCTAGCGGAAATTTACGAGCAGTACGTC. It translates to CASRQSLAEIYEQYV.

The genes are TRBV18 and TRBJ2-2, with 7 nucleotides matching TRBD1. The CDR3 is 17 residues long. Trimming cost V 4 bases and J 0 bases; bases outside gene matches: 8. CDR1 and CDR2 from the germline V gene are KGHSH and LQKENI. In DNA form, the CDR3 reads TGTGCCAGCTCACTCAAAATAGGGACAGCGAACACCGGGGAGCTGTTTTTT. This encodes CASSLKIGTANTGELFF.

The chain joins TRBV7-3 to TRBJ2-7, with D possibly being TRBD2 (6 bases). CDR1 is SGHTA, CDR2 FQGTGA, per germline. The CDR3 totals 14 residues. V was clipped by 8 bases and J by 7 bases, with 21 bases between them. The CDR3 nucleotides read TGTGCCAGCGCCTCGGCGGAGGGGCCGGGAGAGCAGTACGTC. Translated, it gives CASASAEGPGEQYV.

The rearrangement joins TRBV21-1 to TRBJ2-7; the table's D call TRBD2 went unverified against the DNA. TRBV21-1 is classified as a pseudogene. This CDR3 region has 13 residues. The CDR3 DNA sequence: TGTGCCAGCAGCCCGACTAGCGGCTACGAGCAGTACGTC. This codes for CASSPTSGYEQYV.